There are a few counts of the clone carrying this T cell receptor beta chain. No antigen is known for it. Through a sample-barcoded 5' primer and a J-beta primer mix, a second PCR was run for roughly 6 to 12 cycles. CDR3-containing paired-end reads numbered at least 2.5 million in each sample. TCRdb fed the 5' RACE reads into MiXCR, producing one record per CDR3 protein. The table records 920,000 or so distinct CDR3 sequences, over 35% of them present only once. This record belongs to a study of blood T cells in healthy people across ages. Sample donors were healthy Caucasian individuals that came from Russia, aged roughly 6 to 95. V was clipped by 2 bases and J by 2 bases, with 11 bases between them. The CDR3 totals 14 residues. Germline loops: CDR1 SGHRS, CDR2 YFSETQ. The study, taken as a whole, reports: With unsorted PBMCs, a conclusive comparison of naive versus antigen-experienced cells was not possible. Measured against age, TCR beta diversity per million T cells decreased in a roughly linear manner.

The TCR sequence derives from an older woman in good health. The J gene is TRBJ2-7, the V gene TRBV5-1; possible D gene TRBD2, 5 bases. The sequenced sample consisted of blood. In DNA form, the CDR3 reads TGCGCCAGCAGCTTTTCCACGGGGACCTACGAGCAGTACTTC. Translation gives CASSFSTGTYEQYF. The variable domain in full, completed from reference TRBV5-1 and TRBJ2-7, reads KAGVTQTPRYLIKTRGQQVTLSCSPISGHRSVSWYQQTPGQGLQFLFEYFSETQRNKGNFPGRFSGRQFSNSRSEMNVSTLELGDSALYLCASSFSTGTYEQYFGPGTRLTVT.